This TCR beta chain derives from a study of cytomegalovirus exposure and HLA in healthy donors. In the PCR, 60 Vbeta and 13 Jbeta primers were used. Produced via immunoSEQ multiplex PCR; TCRdb's table is partial and in-frame only. The data contain under 200,000 clones, 65% to 90% of them seen just once; the ten biggest clones take up around 2%. The donors gave bone marrow, and they were healthy. Sample: PBMCs. The TCR was taken from a human donor in good health.

CDR3: CASSLNAGQGIYYGYTF. The CDR3 nucleotides are TGTGCCAGCAGCTTAAATGCTGGACAGGGGATTTACTATGGCTACACCTTC. The rearrangement uses TRBV7-8 and TRBJ1-2; TRBD1 matches 9 bases. J was trimmed by 3 bases and V by 2 bases; bases with no gene match: 10. CDR1 SGHVS and CDR2 FQNEAQ come from the germline V gene. This CDR3 region has 17 residues.